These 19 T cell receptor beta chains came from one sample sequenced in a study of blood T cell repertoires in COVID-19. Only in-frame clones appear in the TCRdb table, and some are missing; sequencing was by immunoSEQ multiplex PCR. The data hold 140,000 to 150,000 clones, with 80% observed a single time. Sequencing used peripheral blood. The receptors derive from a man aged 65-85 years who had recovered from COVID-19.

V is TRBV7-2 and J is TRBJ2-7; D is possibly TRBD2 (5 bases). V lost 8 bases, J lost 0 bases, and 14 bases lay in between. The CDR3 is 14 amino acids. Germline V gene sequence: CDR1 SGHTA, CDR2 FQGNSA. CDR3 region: CASGGELYSYEQYF. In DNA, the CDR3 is TGTGCCAGCGGAGGAGAACTATACTCCTACGAGCAGTACTTC.

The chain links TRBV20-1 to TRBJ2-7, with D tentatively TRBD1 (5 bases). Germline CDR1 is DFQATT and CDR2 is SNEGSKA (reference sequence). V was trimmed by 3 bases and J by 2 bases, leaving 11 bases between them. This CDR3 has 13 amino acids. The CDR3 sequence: CSASGQGTYEQYF. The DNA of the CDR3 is TGCAGTGCTAGTGGGCAGGGAACCTACGAGCAGTACTTC.

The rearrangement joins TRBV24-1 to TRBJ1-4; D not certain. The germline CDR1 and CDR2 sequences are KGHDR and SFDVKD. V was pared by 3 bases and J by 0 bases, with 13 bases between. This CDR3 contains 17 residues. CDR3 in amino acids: CATSDPLWGATNEKLFF. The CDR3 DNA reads TGTGCCACCAGTGATCCGCTTTGGGGAGCAACTAATGAAAAACTGTTTTTT.

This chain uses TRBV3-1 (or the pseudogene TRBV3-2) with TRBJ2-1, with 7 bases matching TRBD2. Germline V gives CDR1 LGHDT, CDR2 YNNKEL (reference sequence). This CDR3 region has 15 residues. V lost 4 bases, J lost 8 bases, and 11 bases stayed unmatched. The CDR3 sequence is CASSLRLGLVDEQFF. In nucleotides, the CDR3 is TGTGCCAGCAGCCTTCGCTTAGGACTAGTAGATGAGCAGTTCTTC.

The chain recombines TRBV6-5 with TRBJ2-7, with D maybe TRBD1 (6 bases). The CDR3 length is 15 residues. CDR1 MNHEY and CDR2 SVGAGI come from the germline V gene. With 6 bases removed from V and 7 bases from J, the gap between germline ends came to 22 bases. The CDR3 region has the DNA TGTGCCAGCAGCGGACCGGGACACGGCCGTGGAGAGCAGTACTTC. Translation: CASSGPGHGRGEQYF.

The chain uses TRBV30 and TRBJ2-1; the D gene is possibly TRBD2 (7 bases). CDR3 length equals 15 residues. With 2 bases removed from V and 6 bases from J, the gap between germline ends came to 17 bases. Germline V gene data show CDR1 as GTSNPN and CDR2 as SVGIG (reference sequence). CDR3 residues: CAWSSTRGGANEQFF. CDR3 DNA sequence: TGTGCCTGGAGTTCCACCCGAGGGGGGGCCAATGAGCAGTTCTTC. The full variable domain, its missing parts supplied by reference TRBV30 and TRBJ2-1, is SQTIHQWPATLVQPVGSPLSLECTVEGTSNPNLYWYRQAAGRGLQLLFYSVGIGQISSEVPQNLSASRPQDRQFILSSKKLLLSDSGFYLCAWSSTRGGANEQFFGPGTRLTVL.

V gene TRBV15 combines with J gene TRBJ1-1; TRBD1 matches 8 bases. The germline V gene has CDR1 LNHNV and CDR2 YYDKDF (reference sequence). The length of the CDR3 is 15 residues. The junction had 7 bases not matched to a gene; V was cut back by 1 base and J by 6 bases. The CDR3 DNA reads TGTGCCACCAGCAGAGGATCAGGGGGCACGGCTGAAGCTTTCTTT. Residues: CATSRGSGGTAEAFF.

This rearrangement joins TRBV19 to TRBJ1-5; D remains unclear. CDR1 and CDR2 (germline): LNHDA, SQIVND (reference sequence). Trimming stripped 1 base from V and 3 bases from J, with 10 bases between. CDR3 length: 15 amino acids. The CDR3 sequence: CASSIGAWNNQPQHF. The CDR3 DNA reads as TGTGCCAGTAGTATAGGGGCTTGGAACAATCAGCCCCAGCATTTT.

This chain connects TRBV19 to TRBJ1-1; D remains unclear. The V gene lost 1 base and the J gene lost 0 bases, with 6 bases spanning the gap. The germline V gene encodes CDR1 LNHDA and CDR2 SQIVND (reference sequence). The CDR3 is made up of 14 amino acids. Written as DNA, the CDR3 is TGTGCCAGTAGTATAGGAGACATGAACACTGAAGCTTTCTTT. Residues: CASSIGDMNTEAFF.

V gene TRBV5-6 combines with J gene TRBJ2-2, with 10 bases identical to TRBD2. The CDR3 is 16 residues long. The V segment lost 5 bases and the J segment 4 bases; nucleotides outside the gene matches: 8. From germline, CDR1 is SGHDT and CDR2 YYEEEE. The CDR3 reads CASRPSGRAGTGELFF. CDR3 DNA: TGTGCCAGCAGGCCGAGCGGGAGGGCTGGCACCGGGGAGCTGTTTTTT. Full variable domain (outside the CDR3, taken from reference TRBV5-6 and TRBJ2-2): DAGVTQSPTHLIKTRGQQVTLRCSPKSGHDTVSWYQQALGQGPQFIFQYYEEEERQRGNFPDRFSGHQFPNYSSELNVNALLLGDSALYLCASRPSGRAGTGELFFGEGSRLTVL.

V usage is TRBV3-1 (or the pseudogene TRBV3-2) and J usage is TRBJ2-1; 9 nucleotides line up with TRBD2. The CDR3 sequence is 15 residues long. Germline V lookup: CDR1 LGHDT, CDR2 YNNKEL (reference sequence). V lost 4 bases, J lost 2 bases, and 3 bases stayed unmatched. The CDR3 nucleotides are TGTGCCAGCAGCCCCCGGACTAGCGCCTACAATGAGCAGTTCTTC. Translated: CASSPRTSAYNEQFF.

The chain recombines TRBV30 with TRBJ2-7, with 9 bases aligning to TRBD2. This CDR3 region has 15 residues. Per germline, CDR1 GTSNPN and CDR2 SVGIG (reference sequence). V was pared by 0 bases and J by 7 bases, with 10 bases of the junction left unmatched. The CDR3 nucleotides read TGTGCCTGGAGTGTACAAGTAGCGGGAGTTGAAGAGCAGTACTTC. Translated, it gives CAWSVQVAGVEEQYF.

The CDR3 DNA reads as TGTGCCAGTAGTATTACGGGGGAACCCTACAATGAGCAGTTCTTC. Translated, it gives CASSITGEPYNEQFF. The chain has TRBV19 and TRBJ2-1, with a tentative D call TRBD2 (6 bases). With 3 bases removed from V and 2 bases from J, the gap between germline ends came to 11 bases. From germline, CDR1 is LNHDA and CDR2 SQIVND (reference sequence). The CDR3 has 15 residues.

CDR3 coding DNA: TGTGCCAGCAGTGACTCGGGGAACGGGGGGACTGAAGCTTTCTTT. It yields the protein CASSDSGNGGTEAFF. V usage is TRBV6-4 and J usage is TRBJ1-1; perhaps TRBD1 as D (5 bases). The germline V and J ends were trimmed by 0 bases and 5 bases, with 13 bases remaining between them. Germline CDR1 is MRHNA and CDR2 is SNTAGT. The CDR3 consists of 15 residues.

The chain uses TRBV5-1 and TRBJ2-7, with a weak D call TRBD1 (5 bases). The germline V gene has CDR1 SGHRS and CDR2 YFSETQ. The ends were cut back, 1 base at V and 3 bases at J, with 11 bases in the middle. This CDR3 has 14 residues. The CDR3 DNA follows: TGCGCCAGCAGCTTGACCCAGGGCCGCTACGAGCAGTACTTC. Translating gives CASSLTQGRYEQYF.

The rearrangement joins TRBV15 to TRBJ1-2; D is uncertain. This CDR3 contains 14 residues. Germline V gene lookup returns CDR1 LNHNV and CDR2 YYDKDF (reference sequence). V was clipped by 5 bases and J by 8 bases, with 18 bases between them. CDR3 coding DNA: TGTGCCACCAGCCCCCGGACTGATGGACGAGGCTACACCTTC. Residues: CATSPRTDGRGYTF.

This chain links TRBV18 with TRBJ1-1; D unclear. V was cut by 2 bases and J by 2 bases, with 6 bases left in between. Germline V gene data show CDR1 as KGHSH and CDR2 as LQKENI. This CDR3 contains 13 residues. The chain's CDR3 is CASSPGLNTEAFF. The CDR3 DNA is TGTGCCAGCTCACCAGGGCTAAACACTGAAGCTTTCTTT.

The CDR3 DNA follows: TGTGCCAGCAGCCGCGGGAGAAATCAGCCCCAGCATTTT. This encodes CASSRGRNQPQHF. The rearrangement uses TRBV13 and TRBJ1-5; D unclear. The CDR3 runs to 13 residues. V lost 5 bases, J lost 4 bases, and 9 bases lay in between. Germline V gene data show CDR1 as PRHDT and CDR2 as FYEKMQ (reference sequence).

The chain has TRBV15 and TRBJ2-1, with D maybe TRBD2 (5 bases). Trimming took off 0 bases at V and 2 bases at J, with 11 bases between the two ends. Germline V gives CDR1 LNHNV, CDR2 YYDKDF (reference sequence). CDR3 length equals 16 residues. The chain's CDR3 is CATSRDRRAAYNEQFF. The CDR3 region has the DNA TGTGCCACCAGCAGAGATCGGCGGGCAGCCTACAATGAGCAGTTCTTC.